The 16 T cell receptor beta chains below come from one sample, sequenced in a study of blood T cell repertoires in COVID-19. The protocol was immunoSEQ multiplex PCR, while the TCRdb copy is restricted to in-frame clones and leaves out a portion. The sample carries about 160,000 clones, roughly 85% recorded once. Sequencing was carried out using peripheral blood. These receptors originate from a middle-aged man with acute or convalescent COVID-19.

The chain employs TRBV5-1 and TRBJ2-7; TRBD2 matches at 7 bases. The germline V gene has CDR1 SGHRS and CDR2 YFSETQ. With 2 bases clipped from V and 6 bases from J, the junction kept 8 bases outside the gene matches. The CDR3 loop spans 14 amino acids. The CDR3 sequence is CASSFWEGRSEQYF. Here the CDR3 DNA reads TGCGCCAGCAGCTTCTGGGAGGGGCGGAGCGAGCAGTACTTC.

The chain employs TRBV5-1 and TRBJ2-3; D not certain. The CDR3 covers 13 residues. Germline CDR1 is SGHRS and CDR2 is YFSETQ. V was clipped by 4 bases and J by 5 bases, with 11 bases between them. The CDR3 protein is CASSALIGDTQYF. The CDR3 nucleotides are TGCGCCAGCAGCGCCCTGATCGGAGATACGCAGTATTTT.

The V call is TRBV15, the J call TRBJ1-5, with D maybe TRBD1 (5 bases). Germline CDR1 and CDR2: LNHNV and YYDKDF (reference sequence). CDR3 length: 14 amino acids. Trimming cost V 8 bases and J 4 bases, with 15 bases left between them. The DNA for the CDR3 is TGTGCCACCGAGCCGGGGGTGGGGAATCAGCCCCAGCATTTT. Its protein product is CATEPGVGNQPQHF.

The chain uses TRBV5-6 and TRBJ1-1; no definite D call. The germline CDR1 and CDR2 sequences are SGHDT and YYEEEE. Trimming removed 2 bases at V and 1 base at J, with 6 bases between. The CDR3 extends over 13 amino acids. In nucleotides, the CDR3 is TGTGCCAGCAGCTTCACGGGGAACACTGAAGCTTTCTTT. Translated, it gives CASSFTGNTEAFF.

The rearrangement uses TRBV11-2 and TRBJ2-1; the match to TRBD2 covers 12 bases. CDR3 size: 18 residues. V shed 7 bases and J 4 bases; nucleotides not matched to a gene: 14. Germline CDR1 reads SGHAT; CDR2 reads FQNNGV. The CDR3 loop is CASNRGLAGGPRYNEQFF. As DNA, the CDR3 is TGTGCCAGCAACCGAGGTCTAGCGGGGGGGCCTAGGTACAATGAGCAGTTCTTC.

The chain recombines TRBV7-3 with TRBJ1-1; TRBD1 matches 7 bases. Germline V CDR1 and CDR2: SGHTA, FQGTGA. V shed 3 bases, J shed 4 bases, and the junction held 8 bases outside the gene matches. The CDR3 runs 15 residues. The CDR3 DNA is TGTGCCAGCAGCTTCGGCCCAGGGGGAAGCACTGAAGCTTTCTTT. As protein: CASSFGPGGSTEAFF.

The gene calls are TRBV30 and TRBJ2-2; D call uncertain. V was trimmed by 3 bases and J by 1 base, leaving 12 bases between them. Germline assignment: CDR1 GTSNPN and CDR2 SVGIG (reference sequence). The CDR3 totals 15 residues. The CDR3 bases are TGTGCCTGGAGGCCCCCCCCCGGGAACACCGGGGAGCTGTTTTTT. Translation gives CAWRPPPGNTGELFF.

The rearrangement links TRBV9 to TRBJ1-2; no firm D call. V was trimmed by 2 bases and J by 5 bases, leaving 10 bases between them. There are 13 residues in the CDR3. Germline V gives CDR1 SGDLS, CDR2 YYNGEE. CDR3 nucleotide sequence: TGTGCCAGCAGCGTCGGCGGAGGGTATGGCTACACCTTC. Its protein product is CASSVGGGYGYTF.

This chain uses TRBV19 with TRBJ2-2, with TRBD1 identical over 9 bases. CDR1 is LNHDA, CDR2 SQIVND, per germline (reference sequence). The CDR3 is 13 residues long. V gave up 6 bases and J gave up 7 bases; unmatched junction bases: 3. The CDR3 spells CASRQGAVGELFF. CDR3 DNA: TGTGCCAGTAGACAGGGGGCGGTCGGGGAGCTGTTTTTT.

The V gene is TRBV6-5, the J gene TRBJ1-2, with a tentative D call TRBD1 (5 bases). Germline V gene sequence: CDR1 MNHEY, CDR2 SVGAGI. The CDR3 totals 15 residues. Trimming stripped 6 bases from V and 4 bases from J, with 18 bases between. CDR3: CASRAPNQGSYGYTF. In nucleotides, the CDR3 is TGTGCCAGCAGAGCCCCTAACCAGGGAAGCTATGGCTACACCTTC.

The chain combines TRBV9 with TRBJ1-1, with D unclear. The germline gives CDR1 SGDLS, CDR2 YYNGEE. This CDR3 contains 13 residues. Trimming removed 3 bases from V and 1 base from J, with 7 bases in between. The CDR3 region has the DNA TGTGCCAGCAGCGGACCAGGGAACACTGAAGCTTTCTTT. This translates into CASSGPGNTEAFF.

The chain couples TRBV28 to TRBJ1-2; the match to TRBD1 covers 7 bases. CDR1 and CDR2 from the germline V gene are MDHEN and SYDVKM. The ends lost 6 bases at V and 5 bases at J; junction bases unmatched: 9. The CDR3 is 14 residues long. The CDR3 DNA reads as TGTGCCAGCAGGGCCACAGGGGAAAGGTATGGCTACACCTTC. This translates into CASRATGERYGYTF.

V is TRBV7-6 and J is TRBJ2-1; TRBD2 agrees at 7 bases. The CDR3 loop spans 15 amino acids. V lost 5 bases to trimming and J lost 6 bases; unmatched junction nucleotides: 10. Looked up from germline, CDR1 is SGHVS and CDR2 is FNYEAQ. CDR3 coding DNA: TGTGCCAGCAGCCCCCGGCCAGCGGGGAGCAATGAGCAGTTCTTC. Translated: CASSPRPAGSNEQFF. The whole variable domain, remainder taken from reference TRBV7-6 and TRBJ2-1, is GAGVSQSPRYKVTKRGQDVALRCDPISGHVSLYWYRQALGQGPEFLTYFNYEAQQDKSGLPNDRFSAERPEGSISTLTIQRTEQRDSAMYRCASSPRPAGSNEQFFGPGTRLTVL.

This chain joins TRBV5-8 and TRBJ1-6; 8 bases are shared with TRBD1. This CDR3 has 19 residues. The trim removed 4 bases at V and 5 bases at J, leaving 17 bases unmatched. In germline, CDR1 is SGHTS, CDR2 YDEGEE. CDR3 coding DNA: TGTGCCAGCAGCGGAAGGAGGCTCAGGGGGCCCCACCATAATTCACCCCTCCACTTT. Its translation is CASSGRRLRGPHHNSPLHF.

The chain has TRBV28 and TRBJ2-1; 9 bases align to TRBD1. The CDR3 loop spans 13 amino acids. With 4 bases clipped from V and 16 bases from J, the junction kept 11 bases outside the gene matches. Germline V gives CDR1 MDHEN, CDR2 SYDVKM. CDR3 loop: CASSSPDRGGFFF. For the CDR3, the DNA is TGTGCCAGCAGTTCGCCCGACAGGGGGGGTTTTTTCTTC.

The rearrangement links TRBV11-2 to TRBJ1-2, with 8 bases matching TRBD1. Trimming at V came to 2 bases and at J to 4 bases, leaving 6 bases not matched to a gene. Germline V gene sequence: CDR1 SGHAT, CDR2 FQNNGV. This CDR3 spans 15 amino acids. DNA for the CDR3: TGTGCCAGCAGCTTATCCGGGACAGGCATCTATGGCTACACCTTC. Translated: CASSLSGTGIYGYTF.